These T cell receptor beta chains were read from a single sample in a study of cytomegalovirus exposure and HLA in healthy donors. Using immunoSEQ multiplex PCR, the repertoire was profiled, and TCRdb retains in-frame clones only, with some absent. In the table there are about 65,000 clones, about 90% of which are singletons. The sample consisted of PBMCs. These receptor sequences come from a woman aged 18-35 years in good health and CMV-seronegative. Both conserved end residues are part of each CDR3. Fields, in order: CDR3 length, V gene, clone size, CDR3 protein. Only part of the rows carry a size: once, few, many, or a class if the clone is expanded.

len: 15
v_gene: TRBV7-3
abundance: NA
CDR3aa: CASSSRTGDWNEQYF

len: 15
v_gene: TRBV28
abundance: NA
CDR3aa: CASRADSSFYNEQFF

len: 15
v_gene: TRBV28
abundance: NA
CDR3aa: CASSFFVGSNTEAFF

len: 15
v_gene: TRBV9
abundance: NA
CDR3aa: CASSVEGLDNQPQHF

len: 13
v_gene: TRBV6-5
abundance: NA
CDR3aa: CASTSTPTGELFF

len: 14
v_gene: TRBV2
abundance: NA
CDR3aa: CASRKTGENEKLFF

len: 15
v_gene: TRBV4-3
abundance: NA
CDR3aa: CASSPSSARAHEQFF

len: 16
v_gene: TRBV5-1
abundance: NA
CDR3aa: CASSVSGTLKGETQYF

len: 14
v_gene: TRBV30
abundance: NA
CDR3aa: CAWSTETGGIGAFF

len: 15
v_gene: TRBV6-1
abundance: once
CDR3aa: CASSEAWGGNTEAFF

len: 14
v_gene: TRBV5-5
abundance: NA
CDR3aa: CASSPGGTNTEAFF

len: 14
v_gene: TRBV5-1
abundance: NA
CDR3aa: CASSMTGPTNEQFF

len: 12
v_gene: TRBV30
abundance: NA
CDR3aa: CAWSVREPLRYF

len: 15
v_gene: TRBV15
abundance: once
CDR3aa: CATSRGSEAHYTQYF

len: 11
v_gene: TRBV5-6
abundance: NA
CDR3aa: CASSLGASEFF

len: 14
v_gene: TRBV29-1
abundance: NA
CDR3aa: CSVGLGAYNSPLHF

len: 13
v_gene: TRBV5-4
abundance: NA
CDR3aa: CASSLEGQTEAFF

len: 12
v_gene: TRBV6-1
abundance: once
CDR3aa: CASSRQDTEQYF

len: 15
v_gene: TRBV29-1
abundance: NA
CDR3aa: CSVEIAGVETDTQYF

len: 15
v_gene: TRBV4-1
abundance: NA
CDR3aa: CASSQVTGGNEKLFF